The 5 T cell receptor beta chains given below trace back to one sample, sequenced in a study of TIL therapy for anti-PD-1-resistant metastatic lung cancer. The immunoSEQ assay was v3. The table came from immunoSEQ multiplex PCR; TCRdb's copy has only in-frame clones and leaves some out. The profile shows 95,000 or so clones, 55% to 75% of them singletons. Documented time point: pre-treatment sample, taken before nivolumab and TIL therapy. The tumor samples were excised metastases, mostly pleural nodules or supraclavicular lymph nodes. The sequencing here drew on tumor tissue, taken at baseline. These receptor sequences come from a person between 25 and 80 years old with non-small cell lung cancer.

The chain has TRBV7-9 and TRBJ1-5; 8 bases map to TRBD1. With 2 bases clipped from V and 4 bases from J, the junction kept 7 bases outside the gene matches. The germline CDR1 and CDR2 sequences are SEHNR and FQNEAQ (reference sequence). The CDR3 is 16 amino acids. This chain's CDR3 is CASSLSRTGLNQPQHF. In DNA form, the CDR3 reads TGTGCCAGCAGCTTAAGTCGGACAGGGTTGAATCAGCCCCAGCATTTT.

The rearrangement joins TRBV7-3 to TRBJ2-1; D is unresolved. The V end was cut by 4 bases, the J end by 6 bases, with 10 bases between. This CDR3 contains 13 residues. Per germline, CDR1 SGHTA and CDR2 FQGTGA. The CDR3, as DNA: TGTGCCAGCAGCTCCTCTCTCTTCAATGAGCAGTTCTTC. Protein product: CASSSSLFNEQFF. The complete variable domain, with remaining parts taken from reference TRBV7-3 and TRBJ2-1, reads GAGVSQTPSNKVTEKGKYVELRCDPISGHTALYWYRQSLGQGPEFLIYFQGTGAADDSGLPNDRFFAVRPEGSVSTLKIQRTERGDSAVYLCASSSSLFNEQFFGPGTRLTVL.

With regard to this clone: Other DNA sequences in this sample translate to the same CDR3. The V gene is TRBV6-2 or TRBV6-3, the J gene TRBJ2-7; D is unresolved. This CDR3 has 11 residues. The ends were cut back, 6 bases at V and 3 bases at J, with 6 bases in the middle. Germline CDR1 MNHEY, CDR2 SVGEGT. Here the CDR3 reads CASSLDYEQYF. The CDR3 nucleotides read TGTGCCAGCAGCCTAGACTACGAGCAGTACTTC.

This clone showed up just once. The rearrangement uses TRBV6-5 and TRBJ2-2; a possible D gene is TRBD2 (6 bases). V was trimmed by 6 bases and J by 5 bases, leaving 10 bases between them. Germline CDR1 is MNHEY and CDR2 is SVGAGI. The CDR3 extends over 13 amino acids. The CDR3 sequence: CASRGGRTGELFF. The CDR3 DNA follows: TGTGCCAGCAGGGGAGGACGGACCGGGGAGCTGTTTTTT.

This chain joins TRBV27 and TRBJ2-1; 8 bases are a match to TRBD2. This CDR3 spans 17 amino acids. Germline CDR1 MNHEY, CDR2 SMNVEV (reference sequence). V gave up 1 base and J gave up 4 bases; unmatched junction bases: 9. The CDR3 coding sequence is TGTGCCAGCAGTTTATACTGGCGGGCTAGCGGGTACAATGAGCAGTTCTTC. Translated, it gives CASSLYWRASGYNEQFF.